This T cell receptor beta chain was identified during a study of blood T cell repertoires in COVID-19. For the study at large: Collection of acute and convalescent COVID-19 samples took place in the United States, Italy and Spain. PBMCs, B-cell-depleted T cells, or T cells provided the cDNA or gDNA that made up the material.

Per the study methods: Nucleated cell counts were estimated from reference gene primer amplification. The method was immunoSEQ multiplex PCR; TCRdb's version includes in-frame clones alone and lacks a portion of them. Clone size and the V and J calls come from that table; the DNA yielded D and trimming. The sample consists of fewer than 45,000 clones, just under 85% of them appearing once. This clone is judged medium-sized. This clonotype originated in a human donor in a cohort sampled during active COVID-19. Sequencing was performed on peripheral blood.

The CDR3 bases are TGTGCCAGTACGCGAATTCAGTACTTC. Amino acids: CASTRIQYF. This chain uses TRBV28 with TRBJ2-4; D remains unclear. CDR1 is MDHEN and CDR2 is SYDVKM in the germline V gene. This CDR3 region has 9 residues. V was shortened by 9 bases and J by 10 bases, with 7 bases between the two germline ends. Filled out from reference TRBV28 and TRBJ2-4, the complete variable domain reads DVKVTQSSRYLVKRTGEKVFLECVQDMDHENMFWYRQDPGLGLRLIYFSYDVKMKEKGDIPEGYSVSREKKERFSLILESASTNQTSMYLCASTRIQYFGAGTRLSVL.